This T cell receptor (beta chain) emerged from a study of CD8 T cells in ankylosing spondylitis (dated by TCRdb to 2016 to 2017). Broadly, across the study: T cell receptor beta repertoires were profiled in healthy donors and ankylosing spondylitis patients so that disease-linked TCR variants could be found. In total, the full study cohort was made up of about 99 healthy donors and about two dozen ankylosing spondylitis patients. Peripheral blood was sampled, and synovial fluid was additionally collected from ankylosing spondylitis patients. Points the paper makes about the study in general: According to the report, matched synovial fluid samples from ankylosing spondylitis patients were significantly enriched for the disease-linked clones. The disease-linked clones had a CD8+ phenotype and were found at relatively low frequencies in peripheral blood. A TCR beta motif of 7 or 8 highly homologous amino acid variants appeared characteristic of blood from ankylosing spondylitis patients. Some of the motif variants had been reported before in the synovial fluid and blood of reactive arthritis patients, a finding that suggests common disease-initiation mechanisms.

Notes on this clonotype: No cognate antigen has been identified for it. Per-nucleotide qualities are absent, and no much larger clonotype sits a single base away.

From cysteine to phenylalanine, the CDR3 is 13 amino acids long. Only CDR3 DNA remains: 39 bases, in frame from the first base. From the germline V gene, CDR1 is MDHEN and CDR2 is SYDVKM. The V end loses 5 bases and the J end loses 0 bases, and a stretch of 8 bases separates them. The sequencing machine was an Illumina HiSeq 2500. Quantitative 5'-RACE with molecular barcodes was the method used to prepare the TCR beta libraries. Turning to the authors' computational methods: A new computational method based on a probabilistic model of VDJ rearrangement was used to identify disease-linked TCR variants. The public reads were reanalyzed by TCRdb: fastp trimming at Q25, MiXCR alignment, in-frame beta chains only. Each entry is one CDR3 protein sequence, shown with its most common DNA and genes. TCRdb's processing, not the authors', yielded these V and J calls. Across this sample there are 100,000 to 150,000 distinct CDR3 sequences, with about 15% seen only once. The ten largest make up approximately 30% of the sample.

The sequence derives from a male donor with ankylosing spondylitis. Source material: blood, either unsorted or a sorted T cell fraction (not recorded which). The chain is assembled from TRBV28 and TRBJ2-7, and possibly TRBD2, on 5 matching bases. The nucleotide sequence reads TGTGCCAGCAGTCGCCGGGACTCCTACGAGCAGTACTTC. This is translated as CASSRRDSYEQYF.